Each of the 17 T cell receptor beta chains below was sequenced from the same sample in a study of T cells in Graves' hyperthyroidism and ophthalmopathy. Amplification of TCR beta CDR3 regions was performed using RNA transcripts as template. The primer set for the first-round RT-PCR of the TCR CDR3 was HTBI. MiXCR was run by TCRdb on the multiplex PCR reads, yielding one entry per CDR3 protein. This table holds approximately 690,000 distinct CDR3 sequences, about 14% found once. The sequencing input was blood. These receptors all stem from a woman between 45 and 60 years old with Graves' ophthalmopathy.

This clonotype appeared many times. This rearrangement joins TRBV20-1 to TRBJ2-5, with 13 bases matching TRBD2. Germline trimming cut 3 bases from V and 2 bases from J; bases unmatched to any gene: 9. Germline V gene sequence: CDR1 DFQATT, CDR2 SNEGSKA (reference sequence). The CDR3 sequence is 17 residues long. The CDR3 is CSARRKAGLAGQETQYF. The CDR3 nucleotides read TGCAGTGCTAGGAGGAAGGCGGGACTAGCGGGACAAGAGACCCAGTACTTC.

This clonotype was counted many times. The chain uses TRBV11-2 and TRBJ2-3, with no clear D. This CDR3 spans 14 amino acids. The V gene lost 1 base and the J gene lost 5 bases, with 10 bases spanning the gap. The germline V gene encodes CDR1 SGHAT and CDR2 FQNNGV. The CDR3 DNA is TGTGCCAGCAGCTTAGGACGGTTTAGAGATACGCAGTATTTT. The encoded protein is CASSLGRFRDTQYF.

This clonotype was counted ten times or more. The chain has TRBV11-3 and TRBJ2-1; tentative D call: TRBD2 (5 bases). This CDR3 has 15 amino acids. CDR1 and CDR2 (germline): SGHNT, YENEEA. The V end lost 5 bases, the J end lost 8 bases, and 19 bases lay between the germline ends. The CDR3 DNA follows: TGTGCCAGCAGCACCGGACTCCAACGAGTCGATGAGCAGTTCTTC. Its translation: CASSTGLQRVDEQFF.

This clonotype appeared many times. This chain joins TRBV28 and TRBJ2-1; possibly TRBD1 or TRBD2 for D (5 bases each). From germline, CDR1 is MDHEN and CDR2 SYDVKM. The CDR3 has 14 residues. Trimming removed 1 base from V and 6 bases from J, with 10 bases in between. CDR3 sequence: CASSLLGTPNEQFF. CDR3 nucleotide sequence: TGTGCCAGCAGTTTATTAGGGACCCCCAATGAGCAGTTCTTC. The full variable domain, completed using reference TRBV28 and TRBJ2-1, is DVKVTQSSRYLVKRTGEKVFLECVQDMDHENMFWYRQDPGLGLRLIYFSYDVKMKEKGDIPEGYSVSREKKERFSLILESASTNQTSMYLCASSLLGTPNEQFFGPGTRLTVL.

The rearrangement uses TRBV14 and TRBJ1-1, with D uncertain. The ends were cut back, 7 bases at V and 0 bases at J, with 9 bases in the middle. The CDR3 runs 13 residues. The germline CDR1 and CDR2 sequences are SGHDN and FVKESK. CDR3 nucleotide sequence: TGTGCCAGCACGTACCTACTGAACACTGAAGCTTTCTTT. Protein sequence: CASTYLLNTEAFF.

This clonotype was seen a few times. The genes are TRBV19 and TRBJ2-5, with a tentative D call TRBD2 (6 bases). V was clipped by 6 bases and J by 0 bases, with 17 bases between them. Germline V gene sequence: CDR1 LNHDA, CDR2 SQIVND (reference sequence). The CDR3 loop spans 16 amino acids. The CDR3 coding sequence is TGTGCCAGTAGCACCTCGGGAGCTCGGTACCAAGAGACCCAGTACTTC. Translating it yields CASSTSGARYQETQYF.

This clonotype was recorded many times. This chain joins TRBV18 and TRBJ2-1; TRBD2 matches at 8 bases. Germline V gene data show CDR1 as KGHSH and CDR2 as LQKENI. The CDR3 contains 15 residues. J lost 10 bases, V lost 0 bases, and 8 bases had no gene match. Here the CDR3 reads CASSPPSGRLGEQFF. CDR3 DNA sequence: TGTGCCAGCTCACCACCGAGCGGGAGACTCGGGGAGCAGTTCTTC.

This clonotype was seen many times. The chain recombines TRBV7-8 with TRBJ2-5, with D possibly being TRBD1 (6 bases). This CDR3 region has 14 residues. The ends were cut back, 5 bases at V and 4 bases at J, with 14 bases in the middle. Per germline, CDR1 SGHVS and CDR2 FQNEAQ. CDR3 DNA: TGTGCCAGCAGCCAAAAACAGGGTGGAGAGACCCAGTACTTC. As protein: CASSQKQGGETQYF.

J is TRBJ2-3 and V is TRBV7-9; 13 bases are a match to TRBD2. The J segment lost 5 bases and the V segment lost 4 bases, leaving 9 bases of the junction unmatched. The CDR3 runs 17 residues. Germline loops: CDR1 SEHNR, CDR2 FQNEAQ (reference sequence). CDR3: CASSYLGLAGFKDTQYF. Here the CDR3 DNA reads TGTGCCAGCAGCTACTTGGGACTAGCGGGATTTAAAGATACGCAGTATTTT.

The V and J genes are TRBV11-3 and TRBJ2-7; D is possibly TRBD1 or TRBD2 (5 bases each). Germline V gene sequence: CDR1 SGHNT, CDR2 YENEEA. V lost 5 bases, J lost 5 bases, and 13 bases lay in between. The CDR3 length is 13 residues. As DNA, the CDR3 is TGTGCCAGCAGCGAAGTGGGGGTCCACGAGCAGTACTTC. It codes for CASSEVGVHEQYF.

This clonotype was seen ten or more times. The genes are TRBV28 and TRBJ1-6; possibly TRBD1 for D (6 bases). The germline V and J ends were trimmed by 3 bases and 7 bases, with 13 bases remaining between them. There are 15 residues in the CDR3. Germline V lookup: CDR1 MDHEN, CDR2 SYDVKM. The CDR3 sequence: CASSFADRLNSPLHF. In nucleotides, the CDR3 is TGTGCCAGCAGTTTCGCGGACAGACTCAATTCACCCCTCCACTTT.

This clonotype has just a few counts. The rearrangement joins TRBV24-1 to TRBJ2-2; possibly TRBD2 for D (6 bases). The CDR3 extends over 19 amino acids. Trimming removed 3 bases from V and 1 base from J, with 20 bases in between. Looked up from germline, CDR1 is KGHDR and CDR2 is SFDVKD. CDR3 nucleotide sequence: TGTGCCACCAGTGATGGGAGGATCCCATCCGCGGGGAACACCGGGGAGCTGTTTTTT. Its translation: CATSDGRIPSAGNTGELFF.

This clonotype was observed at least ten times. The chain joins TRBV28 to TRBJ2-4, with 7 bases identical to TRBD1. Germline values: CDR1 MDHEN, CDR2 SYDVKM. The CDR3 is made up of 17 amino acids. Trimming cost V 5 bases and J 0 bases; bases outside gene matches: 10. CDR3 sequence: CASSTGKGAGAKNIQYF. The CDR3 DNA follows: TGTGCCAGCAGTACGGGAAAGGGGGCGGGAGCCAAAAACATTCAGTACTTC. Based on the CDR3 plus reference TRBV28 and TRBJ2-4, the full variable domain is DVKVTQSSRYLVKRTGEKVFLECVQDMDHENMFWYRQDPGLGLRLIYFSYDVKMKEKGDIPEGYSVSREKKERFSLILESASTNQTSMYLCASSTGKGAGAKNIQYFGAGTRLSVL.

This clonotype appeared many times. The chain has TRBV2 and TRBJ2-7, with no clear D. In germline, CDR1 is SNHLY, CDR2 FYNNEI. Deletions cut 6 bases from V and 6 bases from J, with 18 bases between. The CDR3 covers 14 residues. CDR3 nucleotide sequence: TGTGCCAGCAGGGTTCCTAGAAATCGGGCCGAGCAGTACTTC. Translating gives CASRVPRNRAEQYF.

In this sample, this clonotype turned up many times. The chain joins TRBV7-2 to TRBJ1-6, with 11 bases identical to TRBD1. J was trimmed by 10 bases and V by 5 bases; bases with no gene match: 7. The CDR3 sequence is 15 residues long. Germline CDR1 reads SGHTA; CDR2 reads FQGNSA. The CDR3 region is CASSTGQGVQSPLHF. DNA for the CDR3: TGTGCCAGCAGCACGGGACAGGGGGTGCAATCACCCCTCCACTTT.

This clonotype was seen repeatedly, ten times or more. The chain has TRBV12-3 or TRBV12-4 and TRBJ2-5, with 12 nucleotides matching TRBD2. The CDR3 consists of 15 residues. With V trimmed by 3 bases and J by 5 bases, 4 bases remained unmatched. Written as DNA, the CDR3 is TGTGCCAGCAGTTTGACTAGCGGGAGTACTGAGACCCAGTACTTC. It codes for CASSLTSGSTETQYF.

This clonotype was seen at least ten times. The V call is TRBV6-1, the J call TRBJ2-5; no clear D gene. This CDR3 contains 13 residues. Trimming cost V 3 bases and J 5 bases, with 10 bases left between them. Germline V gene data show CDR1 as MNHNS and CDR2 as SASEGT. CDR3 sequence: CASSDHSRETQYF. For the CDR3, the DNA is TGTGCCAGCAGTGATCACTCGCGCGAGACCCAGTACTTC.